This T cell receptor (beta chain) was retrieved from a study of T cell responses to AZD1222 COVID-19 vaccine. Study-wide results and caveats: At baseline, just five to seven AZD1222 recipients tested seropositive. Donor demographics were predominantly white British with a female majority; clonal diversity may be underestimated.

With regard to this clone: Its antigen is as yet unknown.

This table comes from immunoSEQ multiplex PCR, and its TCRdb copy is limited to in-frame clones, with some not included. The sample yields about 260,000 clones, over 90% seen once. Trimming took off 1 base at V and 1 base at J, with 19 bases between the two ends. CDR3 length: 18 residues. Looked up from germline, CDR1 is SEHNR and CDR2 is FQNEAQ (reference sequence). The genes are TRBV7-9 and TRBJ1-1, with no clear D. Sequences were derived from peripheral blood, sampled on day 0 of AZD1222 vaccination. This TCR came from an adult in good health. CDR3 sequence: CASSLEYRLKRKNTEAFF. CDR3 DNA: TGTGCCAGCAGCTTAGAGTACAGATTAAAACGAAAGAACACTGAAGCTTTCTTT.